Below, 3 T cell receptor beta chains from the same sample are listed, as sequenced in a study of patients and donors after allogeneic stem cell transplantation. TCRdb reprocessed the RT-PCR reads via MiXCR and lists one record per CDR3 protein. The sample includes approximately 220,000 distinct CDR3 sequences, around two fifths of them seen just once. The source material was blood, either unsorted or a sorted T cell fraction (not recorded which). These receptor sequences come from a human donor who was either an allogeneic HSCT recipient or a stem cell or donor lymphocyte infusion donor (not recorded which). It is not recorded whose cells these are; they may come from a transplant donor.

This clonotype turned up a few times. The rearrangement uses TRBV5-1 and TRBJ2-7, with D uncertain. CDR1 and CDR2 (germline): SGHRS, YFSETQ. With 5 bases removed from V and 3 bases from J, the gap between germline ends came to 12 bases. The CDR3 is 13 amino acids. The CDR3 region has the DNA TGCGCCAGCAGTTACGGACCCCTCTACGAGCAGTACTTC. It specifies CASSYGPLYEQYF. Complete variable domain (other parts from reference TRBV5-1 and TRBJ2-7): KAGVTQTPRYLIKTRGQQVTLSCSPISGHRSVSWYQQTPGQGLQFLFEYFSETQRNKGNFPGRFSGRQFSNSRSEMNVSTLELGDSALYLCASSYGPLYEQYFGPGTRLTVT.

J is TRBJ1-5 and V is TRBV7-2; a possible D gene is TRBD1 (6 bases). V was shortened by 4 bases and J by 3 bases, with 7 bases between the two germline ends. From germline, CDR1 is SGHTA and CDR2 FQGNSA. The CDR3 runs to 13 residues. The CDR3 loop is CASSSGDNQPQHF. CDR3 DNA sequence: TGTGCCAGCAGCTCAGGGGACAATCAGCCCCAGCATTTT.

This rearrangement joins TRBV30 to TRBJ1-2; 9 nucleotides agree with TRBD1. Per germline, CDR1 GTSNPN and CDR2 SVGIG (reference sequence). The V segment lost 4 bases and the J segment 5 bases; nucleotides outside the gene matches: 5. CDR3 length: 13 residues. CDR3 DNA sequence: TGTGCCTGGACACAGGGGGCAGGTTATGGCTACACCTTC. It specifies CAWTQGAGYGYTF. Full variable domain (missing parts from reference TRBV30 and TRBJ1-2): SQTIHQWPATLVQPVGSPLSLECTVEGTSNPNLYWYRQAAGRGLQLLFYSVGIGQISSEVPQNLSASRPQDRQFILSSKKLLLSDSGFYLCAWTQGAGYGYTFGSGTRLTVV.